This T cell receptor (beta chain) was captured in a study of T cells in Graves' hyperthyroidism and ophthalmopathy. Study as a whole: The initial diagnosis was the point when peripheral blood was collected, ahead of any treatment.

Study-wide findings and caveats: Blood also held most thyroid clonotypes expanded beyond 0.001.

This clonotype was detected many times. Its antigen is not identified. The cohort's ophthalmopathy patients, a group with duration under 3 months, had a Clinical Activity Score of at least 3 and a NOSPECS grade of at least 4. Fresh peripheral blood, around 9.2 ml of it, supplied the PBMCs. TCR beta CDR3 regions were amplified from RNA. Researchers ran a first-round RT-PCR on the TCR CDR3 using the HTBI primer set. MiXCR was run by TCRdb on the multiplex PCR reads, yielding one entry per CDR3 protein. The sample includes under 400,000 distinct CDR3 sequences, 13% to 15% of them seen just once. The TCR was taken from a woman aged 60-75 years with Graves' ophthalmopathy. The sequenced sample consisted of blood.

The CDR3 coding sequence is TGTGCCAGCAGCCAAACTCGGGACAGGGGTCGATACGAGCAGTACTTC. Amino acids: CASSQTRDRGRYEQYF. The V call is TRBV5-4, the J call TRBJ2-7; 10 bases map to TRBD1. With 4 bases clipped from V and 4 bases from J, the junction kept 11 bases outside the gene matches. Germline values: CDR1 SGHNT, CDR2 YYREEE (reference sequence). The CDR3 has 16 amino acids. Looking up the rest from reference TRBV5-4 and TRBJ2-7 gives the full variable domain: ETGVTQSPTHLIKTRGQQVTLRCSSQSGHNTVSWYQQALGQGPQFIFQYYREEENGRGNFPPRFSGLQFPNYSSELNVNALELDDSALYLCASSQTRDRGRYEQYFGPGTRLTVT.